In this sample, the clone carrying this TCR beta chain turned up once. Its antigen remains unknown. The sample belongs to a study of T cell responses to AZD1222 COVID-19 vaccine. V lost 3 bases and J 7 bases, leaving 13 bases between the germline ends. Germline V CDR1 and CDR2: MDHEN, SYDVKM. This CDR3 spans 15 amino acids. Clones were sequenced by immunoSEQ multiplex PCR, and TCRdb holds only the in-frame ones, with some missing. This table has 95,000 to 150,000 clones, approximately 92% appearing once. Study-level findings and limits: The study identified only 6 or 7 AZD1222 recipients as seropositive at baseline.

This chain uses TRBV28 with TRBJ1-6, with D possibly being TRBD1 (6 bases). The specimen comprised peripheral blood, sampled on day 0 of AZD1222 vaccination. The receptor was derived from an adult in good health. The CDR3 region is CASSFSTGFNSPLHF. As DNA, the CDR3 is TGTGCCAGCAGTTTCTCGACAGGTTTCAATTCACCCCTCCACTTT.